The rows below give T cell receptor beta chains drawn from one sample of a study of cytomegalovirus exposure and HLA in healthy donors. TCRdb keeps only in-frame clones here, not all; method: immunoSEQ multiplex PCR. The repertoire holds fewer than 350,000 clones, with 85% to 90% as singletons. Specimen: PBMCs. Receptors were obtained from a woman between 18 and 29 years old in good health and CMV-seronegative. Each CDR3 is given without its conserved first and last residue. Each record gives: V gene, CDR3 length, clone size, J gene, CDR3 protein. Expanded clones get a size class; other rows say once, few or many, or leave the size out.

TRBV6-1	13	few	TRBJ2-3	ASSELSGGADTQY
TRBV6-1	8	-	TRBJ2-7	ASSEGEQG
TRBV9	14	-	TRBJ2-1	ASSVDGTGGYNEQF
TRBV6-5	12	-	TRBJ2-3	ASTRGDSTDTQY
TRBV4-1	12	-	-	ASSQDEAGREQY
TRBV21-1	10	-	TRBJ2-5	ASTPGRETQY
TRBV28	15	-	TRBJ2-7	ASHGRDRGLSSYEQY
TRBV9	13	-	TRBJ2-1	ASTQDILSYNEQF
TRBV21-1	15	-	TRBJ2-7	ASSKARDRGMSYEQY
TRBV6-1	11	once	TRBJ2-5	ASIRQYQETQY
TRBV10-1	13	-	TRBJ2-5	ASRTATSDQETQY
TRBV7-9	14	-	TRBJ2-1	ASSPGGQGKGGEQF
TRBV4-2	11	-	TRBJ1-1	ASSQDKNTEAF
TRBV4-1	13	-	TRBJ2-4	ASSQSPRAQYIQY
TRBV4-1	16	-	TRBJ2-1	ASTRLAGGPKPYNEQF
TRBV7-2	16	-	TRBJ1-5	ASSLSGQRGLGNQPQH
TRBV20-1	9	-	TRBJ2-5	SAPRGFEQY
TRBV27	11	-	TRBJ1-2	ASSLAAGLGYT
TRBV7-2	10	once	TRBJ2-5	ASSLETETQY
TRBV11-3	11	-	TRBJ1-6	ASSSHTNSPLH
TRBV6-1	15	-	TRBJ2-5	ASSALGGGIQSETQY
TRBV7-3	14	-	TRBJ2-2	ASSAPGQGLTGELF
TRBV27	13	-	TRBJ1-2	ASTTGDRGHYGYT
TRBV5-1	13	-	TRBJ2-7	ASGEGLRFSYEQY
TRBV9	13	-	TRBJ1-1	ASSDPADSNTEAF
TRBV5-1	13	-	TRBJ2-7	ASSRDLTYSYEQY
TRBV7-9	14	-	TRBJ1-1	SSSPVSGQGETEAF
TRBV5-1	12	-	TRBJ1-6	ASSSTGNNSPLH
TRBV5-1	11	-	TRBJ2-2	ATMPGGTGELF
TRBV19	11	-	TRBJ1-2	ASNMEWSYGYT
TRBV11-2	12	-	TRBJ1-1	ASSLGGGGTEAF
TRBV12-5	13	once	TRBJ1-2	ASGIPTGGNYGYT
TRBV5-4	13	-	TRBJ2-7	ASSLGGRLPYEQY
TRBV5-1	14	-	TRBJ2-3	ASSLAIGQGTDTQY
TRBV5-1	12	few	TRBJ1-1	ASSLGQIGTEAF
TRBV19	11	-	TRBJ1-5	ASSTQVNQPQH
TRBV10-2	12	-	TRBJ2-7	ASGLWASGGEQY
TRBV6-5	13	-	TRBJ1-1	ASERWVGGDTEAF
TRBV10-2	11	-	TRBJ2-5	ASRDRGRETQY
TRBV2	12	-	TRBJ1-4	ASSEHDSNAKLF
TRBV10-3	12	-	TRBJ1-5	AISEDRTYQPQH
TRBV2	14	-	TRBJ2-3	ASSDNERPSTDTQY
TRBV30	15	-	TRBJ2-1	ALESAGGESSYNEQF
TRBV29-1	12	few	TRBJ1-1	SVEDRGRDTEAF
TRBV6-5	13	-	TRBJ2-3	ASSLGVGLRDTQY
TRBV5-1	15	-	TRBJ2-1	ASSPQPRGKGLNEQF
TRBV11-2	13	-	TRBJ2-1	ASSLGLRQLNEQF
TRBV19	11	-	TRBJ1-2	ASSIQGNYGYT
TRBV7-9	15	once	TRBJ2-3	ASRTRASGPNTDTQY
TRBV21-1	15	-	TRBJ1-2	ASSYKWRRVPLGGYT
TRBV7-8	14	-	TRBJ2-1	ASSLGPGQSYNEQF
TRBV2	13	-	TRBJ2-7	ASSEMVGGTSVEY
TRBV29-1	11	-	TRBJ1-2	SVRSDIKYGYT
TRBV5-4	11	once	TRBJ2-4	ASSFRGRDIQY
TRBV4-1	13	-	TRBJ2-3	ASSQSGTSGARRY
TRBV9	13	-	TRBJ1-2	ASSVEWTGWYGYT
TRBV7-9	11	-	TRBJ2-7	AILDRDSYEQY
TRBV6-5	13	-	TRBJ1-2	ASSYSAGQGYGYT
TRBV7-8	13	once	TRBJ1-1	ASSEDRGMGAEAF